This record concerns one T cell receptor beta chain sequence. Its antigen is undetermined. Time point noted: after dendritic cell vaccination, including at tumor progression/relapse. Blood PBMC samples: pre-vaccination, two weeks post third vaccination, and at tumor progression. This specimen belongs to a study of glioma-infiltrating T cells after dendritic cell vaccination. About the research overall: Dendritic cell vaccine was injected intradermally three times, biweekly. The study, taken as a whole, reports: Only a small number of patients had complete blood and tumor samples.

Up to 2 ug genomic DNA was used for TCRB CDR3 amplification. The data were produced by immunoSEQ multiplex PCR, yet TCRdb's version contains in-frame clones alone and is incomplete. The sample yields roughly 100,000 clones, roughly 87% seen once. This CDR3 contains 11 residues. Germline V gene lookup returns CDR1 LNHDA and CDR2 SQIVND (reference sequence). V lost 5 bases, J lost 8 bases, and 9 bases lay in between. The clonotype originates from a human donor with glioblastoma. This specimen was blood, taken after dendritic cell vaccination. The chain is built from TRBV19 and TRBJ1-2; perhaps TRBD1 as D (6 bases). The CDR3 sequence: CASSPGAGYTF. The CDR3 bases are TGTGCCAGTAGTCCAGGGGCCGGCTACACCTTC.